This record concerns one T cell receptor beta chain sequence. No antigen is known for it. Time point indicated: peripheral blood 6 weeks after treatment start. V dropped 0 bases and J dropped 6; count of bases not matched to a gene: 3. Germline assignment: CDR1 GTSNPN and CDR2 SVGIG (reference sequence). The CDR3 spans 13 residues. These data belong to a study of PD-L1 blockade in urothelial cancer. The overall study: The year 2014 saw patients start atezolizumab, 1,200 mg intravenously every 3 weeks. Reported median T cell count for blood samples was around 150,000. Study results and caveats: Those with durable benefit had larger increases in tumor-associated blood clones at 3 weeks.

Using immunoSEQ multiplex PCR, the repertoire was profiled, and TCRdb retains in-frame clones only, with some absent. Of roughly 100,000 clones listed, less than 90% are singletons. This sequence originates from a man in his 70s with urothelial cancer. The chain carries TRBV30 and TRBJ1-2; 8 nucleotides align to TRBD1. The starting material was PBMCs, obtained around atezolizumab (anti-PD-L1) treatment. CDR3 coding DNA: TGTGCCTGGAGTGTAAACAGGGGGGATGGCTACACCTTC. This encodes CAWSVNRGDGYTF.